This T cell receptor beta chain was sequenced in a study of post-analysis software for immune sequencing data. Germline assignment: CDR1 SGDLS and CDR2 YYNGEE. This CDR3 comprises 14 residues. Study-level findings and limits: TRBV5-6, TRBV5-1 and TRBV20-1 belonged to a set of roughly five TRBV segments that were more frequent in patients than controls.

About this clonotype itself: Its matching antigen is unknown.

Unique molecular identifiers were built into the TCR beta cDNA libraries. TCRdb recomputed calls from the PCR reads with MiXCR, one row per CDR3 protein. The table shows hundreds of thousands of distinct CDR3 sequences, with approximately 60% occurring only once. This chain links TRBV9 with TRBJ2-5; 8 positions match TRBD2. With the DNA end fitting TRBJ2-7 better, the J assignment may be wrong. Specimen: blood. The clonotype originates from a girl aged 2 to 10 with multiple sclerosis. The CDR3 loop is CASSVVAGGGEQYF. CDR3 nucleotides: TGTGCCAGCAGCGTAGTTGCGGGAGGAGGCGAGCAGTACTTC.